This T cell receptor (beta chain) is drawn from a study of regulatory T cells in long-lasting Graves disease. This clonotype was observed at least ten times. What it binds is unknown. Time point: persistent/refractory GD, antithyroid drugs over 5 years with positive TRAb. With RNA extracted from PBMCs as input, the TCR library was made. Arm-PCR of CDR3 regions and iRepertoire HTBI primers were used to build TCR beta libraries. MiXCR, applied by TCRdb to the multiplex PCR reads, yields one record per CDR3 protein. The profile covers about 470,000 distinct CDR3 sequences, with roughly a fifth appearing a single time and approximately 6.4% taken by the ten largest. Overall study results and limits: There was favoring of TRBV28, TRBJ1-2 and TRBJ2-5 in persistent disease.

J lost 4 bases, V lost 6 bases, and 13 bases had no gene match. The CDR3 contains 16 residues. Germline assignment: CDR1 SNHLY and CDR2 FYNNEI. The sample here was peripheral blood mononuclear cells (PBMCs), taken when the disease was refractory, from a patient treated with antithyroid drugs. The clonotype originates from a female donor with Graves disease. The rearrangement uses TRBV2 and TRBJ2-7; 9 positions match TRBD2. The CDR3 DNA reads TGTGCCAGCAGCCACGGTTCTAGCGGGGCAGGGTACGAGCAGTACTTC. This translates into CASSHGSSGAGYEQYF.